This record concerns one T cell receptor (beta chain) sequence. Its specificity is unknown. This specimen belongs to a study of cytomegalovirus exposure and HLA in healthy donors. PCR amplification relied on 60 Vbeta primers (plus 13 Jbeta primers). Data came from immunoSEQ multiplex PCR; TCRdb stores just in-frame clones and leaves some out. The table lists 85,000 to 120,000 clones, roughly four fifths of them singletons. The CDR3 contains 12 residues. Germline assignment: CDR1 MDHEN and CDR2 SYDVKM. The study's findings and limits: A previous analysis found most TCR beta V segments productive roughly 90% or roughly 30% of the time.

The sequenced sample was PBMCs. V gene TRBV28 combines with J gene TRBJ2-5, with D perhaps matching TRBD2 (5 bases). The DNA end is a closer match to TRBJ2-7, so the J assignment may be wrong. This clonotype was sampled from a male donor in good health and CMV-seropositive. The CDR3 sequence is CASGVEGYEQYF. The CDR3 DNA reads TGTGCCAGCGGCGTCGAGGGCTACGAGCAGTACTTC.